This is a list of T cell receptor beta chains from one sample in a study of tumor-infiltrating lymphocytes in primary liver carcinoma. TCRdb analysed the multiplex PCR reads with MiXCR anew, one entry per CDR3 protein. Among 95,000 to 100,000 distinct CDR3 sequences, about two thirds were seen once, and the ten largest hold 9% to 15%. What was sequenced was liver tumor tissue from sampling region 2. The receptors here all came from a woman in her sixties or seventies with primary liver carcinoma and hepatitis B virus infection. Both conserved end residues are part of each CDR3. D genes are given only for firm matches. The size field is filled for only some rows; it gives once, few, many or a size class.

D gene	clone size	V gene	J gene	CDR3 DNA	CDR3 protein
TRBD1	.	TRBV12-3/TRBV12-4	TRBJ2-1	TGTCCCAGCAGTCCCTGGGACAGAAATTACAATGAGCACTTCTTC	CPSSPWDRNYNEHFF
TRBD2	.	TRBV11-2	TRBJ2-3	TGTGCCGGCCGCCTGGGACTAGCAGGGCCGGTCACAGATACGCAGTATTTT	CAGRLGLAGPVTDTQYF
.	many	TRBV6-6	TRBJ1-5	TGTGCCAGCAGTTTAGACGGAAATCAGCCCCAGCATTTT	CASSLDGNQPQHF
.	.	TRBV5-1	TRBJ2-7	TGCACCAGCAGGGATAGGGCGGAGAGCTCCTACGAGCAGTACTTC	CTSRDRAESSYEQYF
.	.	TRBV5-1	TRBJ2-1	TGCGCCAGCAGACTTAGCCTTGCCTTCACCTACAATGAGCAGTTCTTC	CASRLSLAFTYNEQFF
.	many	TRBV6-1	TRBJ2-2	TGTGCCAGCAGTGAACATGGAGGGCACCCCGGGGAGCTGTTTTTT	CASSEHGGHPGELFF
.	many	TRBV29-1	TRBJ2-7	TGCAGCGTTGAATTTTCCCCGGGGCCGACCTACGAGCAGTACTTC	CSVEFSPGPTYEQYF
TRBD1	.	TRBV11-3	TRBJ2-7	TGTGCCAGCAGCCCCGGGACAGAGGGCAATTACCAGCAGTACTTC	CASSPGTEGNYQQYF
TRBD1	.	TRBV11-2	TRBJ2-1	TGTGCTAGCAGCTTAGCCCACGGACAGGGGTACAGTGGTGAGCAGTTCTTC	CASSLAHGQGYSGEQFF
.	.	TRBV16	TRBJ1-5	TGTGCCAGCAGCCCCCTCCGAGGGGATCAGCCCCAGCATTTT	CASSPLRGDQPQHF
TRBD1	medium-sized	TRBV4-2	TRBJ2-7	TGTGCCAGCAGCCAGGGACAGGGAGACTACGAGCAGTACTTC	CASSQGQGDYEQYF
.	.	TRBV10-3	TRBJ1-1	TGTGCCATCAAAGCGAGGTCGCAGGACAGTGAAGCTTTCTTT	CAIKARSQDSEAFF
.	.	TRBV11-3	TRBJ2-1	TGTGCCAGCAGCCTGGGGGCCACTAGCGCTTACAATGAGCAGTTCTTC	CASSLGATSAYNEQFF
.	many	TRBV6-5	TRBJ1-1	TGTGCCAGCAGTACTCAGGGACGGCAGAACACTGAAGCTTTCTTT	CASSTQGRQNTEAFF
.	.	TRBV11-3	TRBJ2-3	TGTGTCAGTAGCTCTTGGTCCCTTGACAGGTGCACAGATACGCAGTACTTT	CVSSSWSLDRCTDTQYF
.	.	TRBV6-5	TRBJ2-6	TGTGCCAGCAGTTACGTTTACTCTGGGGACAACGTCCTGACTTTC	CASSYVYSGDNVLTF
.	.	TRBV28	TRBJ1-2	TGTGCCCTCGGGCCGGGCGGCTACTATGCCTACACCTTC	CALGPGGYYAYTF
.	.	TRBV28	TRBJ1-5	TGTGCCAGTAGTTTGTGCGGTCAGCCCCAGCATTTT	CASSLCGQPQHF
.	.	TRBV6-5	TRBJ2-7	TGTGCCAGCATTAAATGGACCAGGAGCTCCTACGAGCAATACTTC	CASIKWTRSSYEQYF
TRBD2	many	TRBV24-1	TRBJ2-4	TGTGCCACCAGTTGGCGTAGCGGGATTGTTTTGGCCAAAAACATTCAGTACTTC	CATSWRSGIVLAKNIQYF
TRBD2	.	TRBV5-1	TRBJ2-3	TGCGCCAGCAGCACCGTGACTAGCGGGAGCACAGATACGCAGTACTTT	CASSTVTSGSTDTQYF
.	.	TRBV29-1	TRBJ2-2	TGCAGCGTTCCCAAATCGAACGCCGGGGAGCTGCTTTTT	CSVPKSNAGELLF
TRBD1	few	TRBV18	TRBJ2-7	TGTGCCAGCTCCGACCGGACAGGGCAAGGAGAGCAGTACTTC	CASSDRTGQGEQYF
.	few	TRBV19	TRBJ2-1	TGTGCCAGTCGTAATATCCGGTGGGGCAATGAGCAGTTCTTC	CASRNIRWGNEQFF
.	.	TRBV12-3/TRBV12-4	TRBJ2-7	TGCGCCAGCATCCCAGGTACCGAGCAGTACTTC	CASIPGTEQYF
TRBD1	.	TRBV28	TRBJ2-5	TGTGCCAGCAGTACCAACAGGGGGGCCTTGGAGACCAAGTACTTC	CASSTNRGALETKYF
.	.	TRBV6-5	TRBJ1-1	TGTGCCAACAGATCGGCAGGAACCCTCATGAACGCTGAAGCTTTCTTT	CANRSAGTLMNAEAFF
.	.	TRBV7-8	TRBJ2-1	TGTGTCAGTAGCCCCGGGAGACTATCCTTTTACAATGAGCAGTTCTTC	CVSSPGRLSFYNEQFF
TRBD2	.	TRBV7-9	TRBJ2-5	TGTACCAGCAGCGTAAGCGGGAGGCAAGAGACCCAGTACTTC	CTSSVSGRQETQYF
.	.	TRBV4-1	TRBJ2-2	TGCGCCATCAGCCATTCGGTCTCGGACACCGGGGAGCAGTTTTTT	CAISHSVSDTGEQFF
TRBD1	.	TRBV12-3/TRBV12-4	TRBJ2-6	TGTGCCAGCACTCGACGACAGGGTGGGATCAACGTCCTGACTTTT	CASTRRQGGINVLTF
.	once	TRBV12-3/TRBV12-4	TRBJ1-2	TGTGCCAGCAGTCTTAGTCAGGCGGGGGCGCTGAACTATGATTACACCTTC	CASSLSQAGALNYDYTF
TRBD2	many	TRBV29-1	TRBJ2-2	TGCAGCGTAGGGGGACTAGTGAACACCGGGGAGCTGTTTTTT	CSVGGLVNTGELFF
TRBD1	.	TRBV6-4	TRBJ1-2	TGTGCCAGCAGTGCCATGGCGGGACAGCTTAGTGGCTACACCTTC	CASSAMAGQLSGYTF
.	.	TRBV5-1	TRBJ2-2	TGCGCCAGCAGCCAACGACAGACCCGAACCACCGGGGAGCTGTTTTTT	CASSQRQTRTTGELFF
.	.	TRBV5-1	TRBJ1-5	TGCGCCAGCAGTCTCCGGGGCAATCAGCCCCAGCATTTT	CASSLRGNQPQHF
.	many	TRBV7-9	TRBJ2-7	TGTGCCAGCAGCTTGGAGGGCGGCGAGCAGTACTTC	CASSLEGGEQYF
.	few	TRBV11-2	TRBJ1-2	TGTGCCGGCAGTTTGGATCCGATCAGGGCGCTGCGCTATGGCTACACCTTC	CAGSLDPIRALRYGYTF
.	.	TRBV28	TRBJ1-1	TGTGCCAGCAGTTTTGACCAGGGTTCCTCCACTGAAGCTTTCTTT	CASSFDQGSSTEAFF
.	.	TRBV6-5	TRBJ2-5	TGTGCCAGTAGTTACTCGGGGAGTAATCCCCAAGATACCCAGTACTTC	CASSYSGSNPQDTQYF
TRBD2	.	TRBV12-3/TRBV12-4	TRBJ2-1	TGTGCCAGTGGACCTGGCGGGAGGTTCTACAATGAGCAGTTCTTC	CASGPGGRFYNEQFF
TRBD1	few	TRBV28	TRBJ1-6	TGTGCCAGCAGTCTCGGACAGGGCTGGCCTAATTCACCCCTCCACTTT	CASSLGQGWPNSPLHF
.	once	TRBV29-1	TRBJ2-2	TGCAGTGCACGGACATGCAATACCGGGGAGCTGTTTTTT	CSARTCNTGELFF
.	.	TRBV12-3/TRBV12-4	TRBJ1-2	TGTGCCAGCAGCGAAAGGGTGGGGCGCCCCACAACCAACGTATGCTACACCTTC	CASSERVGRPTTNVCYTF
.	.	TRBV12-5	TRBJ2-6	TGTGCTAGTGGGGGACTGGGTTCTGGGGCCAACATCCTGACTTTC	CASGGLGSGANILTF
TRBD2	once	TRBV29-1	TRBJ2-1	TGCAGCGCCGAATCCGGGACTAGCGCCAATAAGCACTTCTTC	CSAESGTSANKHFF
TRBD1	.	TRBV28	TRBJ1-5	TGTGGCAGCAGGAACTCACAGGGGCGCAATCAGCCCCAGCATTTT	CGSRNSQGRNQPQHF
.	.	TRBV20-1	TRBJ2-1	TGCAGTGCTAGAGAGGGGGCTGATGAGCAGTTCTTC	CSAREGADEQFF